This T cell receptor beta chain was sequenced for a study of PD-1 blockade in classical Hodgkin lymphoma (dated by TCRdb to 2019 to 2021). Notes on the research overall: The study used TCR beta sequencing and CyTOF to define a peripheral blood immune signature of response to PD-1 blockade in classical Hodgkin lymphoma. The investigation overall reported the following: Baseline TCR diversity was reported to be lower in newly diagnosed patients than in healthy donors and to be lower still in relapsed/refractory patients. Only a single clinical trial cohort was studied, and what caused the repertoire differences, possibly disease activity or prior therapy, remained undefined.

The CDR3 spans 13 residues, from the cysteine through the phenylalanine. Only the CDR3 DNA is retained, 39 bases long and in frame from the first base. The trim is 1 base for V and 5 bases for J, with a gap of 7 bases between the germline ends. Taken from the germline V gene, the CDR1 and CDR2 loops are SGHVS and FNYEAQ. Regarding this clone: No cognate antigen has been identified for it. Base qualities are not at hand, and no much larger clone is one base apart.

Genomic DNA was isolated using the Qiagen DNeasy kit from unsorted PBMCs as well as from negatively selected CD4+ and CD8+ fractions. Using primers that anneal to V and J segments, immunoSEQ multiplex PCR amplified the TCR beta CDR3 regions. Amplification bias was minimized using a synthetic immune receptor repertoire, and residual bias was removed computationally after sequencing. The study's own analysis went as follows. Repertoire diversity was quantified as the Shannon entropy index using custom Python scripts. Unsorted, CD4+ and CD8+ repertoires were analyzed separately, except in combined analyses where CD4+ and CD8+ sequences were merged in silico. TCRdb stores this immuneACCESS table with in-frame sequences only. Part of the clones is absent; in the studies checked, under half of the shortfall reflects unresolved V genes, and no reason is known for the rest. V and J calls and clone size are given by that table; D and trimming were obtained from the DNA. This sample has about 15,000 clones in its table, and just over 85% of those were observed once. 0.65% to 1% of the sample goes to the ten largest clones.

Explained via the paper, the time point label denotes: newly diagnosed, previously untreated cHL patient sample. CD4+ T cells were purified from thawed PBMCs by magnetic negative selection with a Miltenyi CD4+ T cell isolation kit. As a comparison group for the relapsed/refractory trial patients, PBMCs from patients with newly diagnosed, previously untreated classical Hodgkin lymphoma were sequenced. Peripheral blood was collected in 8 mL Vacutainer Cell Preparation Tubes, from which PBMCs were isolated by centrifugation and then cryopreserved. Purified CD4+ and CD8+ fractions were prepared only for cases in which an additional PBMC sample was available. Magnetically labelled cells were removed on LS columns in a quadroMACS separator, and the flow-through was collected as the purified fraction.

Sequencing was performed on CD4+ T cells from blood. The chain is assembled from TRBV7-6 and TRBJ2-3, with the D gene uncertain. This receptor was identified in a human donor with classical Hodgkin lymphoma. The nucleotide sequence reads TGTGCCAGCAGCTTAGTATGGGGAGATACGCAGTATTTT. Its protein reads: CASSLVWGDTQYF.